Listed below are T cell receptor beta chains from one sample, sequenced in a study of blood T cell repertoires in COVID-19. Sequenced by immunoSEQ multiplex PCR; TCRdb stores in-frame clones only, minus some. The data show a few hundred thousand clones, with around 89% seen just once and roughly 1% held by the top ten. Sequences were obtained from PBMCs or T cells enriched from blood (not recorded which). Every receptor here comes from a man aged 18 to 35 who had recovered from COVID-19. Each CDR3 is given with its conserved first and last residue. A D gene is named only where the DNA matches it firmly.

J gene | D gene | V gene | CDR3 protein | CDR3 DNA
TRBJ2-1 | TRBD1 | TRBV4-2 | CASSHRLTGAKSYNEQFF | TGTGCCAGCAGCCATCGCCTTACAGGGGCTAAGTCCTACAATGAGCAGTTCTTC
TRBJ2-3 | . | TRBV7-9 | CASSLSIEGDTQYF | TGTGCCAGCAGCTTATCAATTGAGGGAGATACGCAGTATTTT
TRBJ2-7 | TRBD2 | TRBV7-9 | CASIAGGYEQYF | TGTGCCAGCATCGCGGGGGGGTACGAGCAGTACTTC
TRBJ1-1 | . | TRBV15 | CATSTKPTVGTEAFF | TGTGCCACCAGCACCAAACCCACAGTGGGCACTGAAGCTTTCTTT
TRBJ1-6 | . | TRBV7-3 | CASSLRRDNSPLHF | TGTGCCAGCAGCTTAAGGAGGGACAATTCACCCCTCCACTTT
TRBJ1-2 | TRBD1 | TRBV5-8 | CASRPGQGYGYTF | TGTGCCAGCAGGCCGGGACAGGGATATGGCTACACCTTC
TRBJ2-7 | . | TRBV5-1 | CASRLDYYEQYF | TGCGCCAGCAGACTGGACTACTACGAGCAGTACTTC
TRBJ1-3 | . | TRBV6-5 | CASSQGNTIYF | TGTGCCAGCAGTCAGGGAAACACCATATATTTT
TRBJ2-7 | TRBD1 | TRBV20-1 | CSAPGQGEQYF | TGCAGTGCTCCCGGACAGGGCGAGCAGTACTTC
TRBJ2-3 | . | TRBV6-1 | CASSEVRGDTQYF | TGTGCCAGCAGTGAAGTGCGCGGGGATACGCAGTATTTT
TRBJ1-2 | . | TRBV4-2 | CASSQELGGTGTLIGGYTF | TGTGCCAGCAGCCAAGAACTTGGGGGTACCGGGACACTAATCGGGGGCTACACCTTC